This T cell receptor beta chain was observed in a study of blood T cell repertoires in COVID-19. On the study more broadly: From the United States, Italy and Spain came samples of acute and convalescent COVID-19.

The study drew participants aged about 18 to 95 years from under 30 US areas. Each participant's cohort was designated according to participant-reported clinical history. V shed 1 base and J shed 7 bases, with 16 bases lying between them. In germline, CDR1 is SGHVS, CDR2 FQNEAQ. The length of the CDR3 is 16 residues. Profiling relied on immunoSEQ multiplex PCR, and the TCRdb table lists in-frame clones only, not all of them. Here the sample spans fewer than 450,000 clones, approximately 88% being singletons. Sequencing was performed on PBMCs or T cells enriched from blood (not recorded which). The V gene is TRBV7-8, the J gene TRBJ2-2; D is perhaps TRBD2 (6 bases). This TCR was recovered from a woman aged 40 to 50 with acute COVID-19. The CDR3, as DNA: TGTGCCAGCAGCTTAGGGGGAAGGGGAGGAGACGGGGAGCTGTTTTTT. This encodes CASSLGGRGGDGELFF. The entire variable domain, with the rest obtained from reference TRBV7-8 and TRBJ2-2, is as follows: GAGVSQSPRYKVAKRGQDVALRCDPISGHVSLFWYQQALGQGPEFLTYFQNEAQLDKSGLPSDRFFAERPEGSVSTLKIQRTQQEDSAVYLCASSLGGRGGDGELFFGEGSRLTVL.